Described below is a single T cell receptor (beta chain) sequence and its context. Its antigen remains unidentified. The data are from a study of beta chain features in type 1 diabetes. Overall study findings and caveats: Patients with Type 1 diabetes showed moderately but significantly shorter TCRB CDR3s in all four CD4+ subsets.

Germline CDR1 GTSNPN, CDR2 SVGIG (reference sequence). The CDR3 covers 11 residues. V lost 2 bases to trimming and J lost 6 bases, with 8 bases between them. The entirety of the isolated RNA underwent reverse transcription, so expressed TCRB transcripts were sequenced. TCRdb's table, derived via immunoSEQ multiplex PCR, lists solely in-frame clones and lacks some. The sample gives roughly 730,000 clones, about an eighth of which show up once; approximately 0.021% is in the top ten. The genes are TRBV30 and TRBJ2-7; D is ambiguous. The receptor was derived from a man aged 18 to 30 with type 1 diabetes. What was sequenced was naive CD4+ T cells from blood. CDR3 sequence reads: CAWSRALEQYF. DNA of the CDR3: TGTGCCTGGAGTCGGGCCCTCGAGCAGTACTTC.